These T cell receptor beta chains were read from a single sample in a study of T cell responses to AZD1222 COVID-19 vaccine. Sequenced by immunoSEQ multiplex PCR; TCRdb stores in-frame clones only, minus some. The sample carries roughly 80,000 clones, roughly 86% recorded once. The sample here was peripheral blood, taken on day 0 of MenACWY control vaccination. These TCRs come from an adult in good health. Each CDR3 is given with its conserved first and last residue. The order of the fields is J gene, clone size, V gene, D gene, CDR3 DNA, CDR3 protein. The D gene is left open where the match is weak. Part of the rows lack a size; the others show once, few, many or a class for expanded clones.

TRBJ2-7	.	TRBV30	.	TGTGCCTGGAGCGGGCCTGAGCAGTACTTC	CAWSGPEQYF
TRBJ1-5	.	TRBV6-5	.	TGTGCCAGCAGCCGGTCCGGGATTAGCAATCAGCCCCAGCATTTT	CASSRSGISNQPQHF
TRBJ2-1	.	TRBV4-1	.	TGCGCCAGCAGCCAAGGCCATGACAGTTACTACAATGAGCAGTTCTTC	CASSQGHDSYYNEQFF
TRBJ1-5	.	TRBV6-2/TRBV6-3	.	TGTGCCAGCACCCCCACAGATAGCAATCAGCCCCAGCATTTT	CASTPTDSNQPQHF
TRBJ2-6	.	TRBV11-1	.	TGTGCCAGCAGCTTAGCTCTGGGCACTTCTGGGGCCAACGTCCTGACTTTC	CASSLALGTSGANVLTF
TRBJ2-7	once	TRBV7-2	.	TGTGCCAGCAGCCTACAGGTCGGGGGTACCTACGAGCAGTACTTC	CASSLQVGGTYEQYF
TRBJ1-6	once	TRBV27	TRBD1	TGTGCCAGCAGGACCCAACCGGGACAGGGGCAGAATTCACCCCTCCACTTT	CASRTQPGQGQNSPLHF
TRBJ1-2	.	TRBV10-3	TRBD1	TGTGCCATCGGACAGGGGGGATACTATGGCTACACCTTC	CAIGQGGYYGYTF
TRBJ2-2	.	TRBV5-1	TRBD1	TGCGCCAGCAGCTCGACAGGGAGCGACACCGGGGAGCTGTTTTTT	CASSSTGSDTGELFF
TRBJ1-1	few	TRBV7-5	.	TGTGCCAGAAGCTTAGACGGACAGAACACTGAAGCTTTCTTT	CARSLDGQNTEAFF
TRBJ1-6	.	TRBV18	TRBD1	TGTGCCAGCTCACCACGGCAGGTCGCCCCAGGGGGCAATTCACCCCTCCACTTT	CASSPRQVAPGGNSPLHF
TRBJ2-7	once	TRBV6-1	.	TGTGCCAGCAGTGAAGCCGGCAGGGGATTCTACGAGCAGTACTTC	CASSEAGRGFYEQYF
TRBJ2-1	.	TRBV6-5	.	TGTGCCAGCAGGACCGCTCCCAATGAGCAGTTCTTC	CASRTAPNEQFF
TRBJ1-1	.	TRBV6-2/TRBV6-3	.	TGTGCCAGCAGTTACTACCCCGGAGTGGCTCACCAGGGGACTATGAACACTGAAGCTTTCTTT	CASSYYPGVAHQGTMNTEAFF